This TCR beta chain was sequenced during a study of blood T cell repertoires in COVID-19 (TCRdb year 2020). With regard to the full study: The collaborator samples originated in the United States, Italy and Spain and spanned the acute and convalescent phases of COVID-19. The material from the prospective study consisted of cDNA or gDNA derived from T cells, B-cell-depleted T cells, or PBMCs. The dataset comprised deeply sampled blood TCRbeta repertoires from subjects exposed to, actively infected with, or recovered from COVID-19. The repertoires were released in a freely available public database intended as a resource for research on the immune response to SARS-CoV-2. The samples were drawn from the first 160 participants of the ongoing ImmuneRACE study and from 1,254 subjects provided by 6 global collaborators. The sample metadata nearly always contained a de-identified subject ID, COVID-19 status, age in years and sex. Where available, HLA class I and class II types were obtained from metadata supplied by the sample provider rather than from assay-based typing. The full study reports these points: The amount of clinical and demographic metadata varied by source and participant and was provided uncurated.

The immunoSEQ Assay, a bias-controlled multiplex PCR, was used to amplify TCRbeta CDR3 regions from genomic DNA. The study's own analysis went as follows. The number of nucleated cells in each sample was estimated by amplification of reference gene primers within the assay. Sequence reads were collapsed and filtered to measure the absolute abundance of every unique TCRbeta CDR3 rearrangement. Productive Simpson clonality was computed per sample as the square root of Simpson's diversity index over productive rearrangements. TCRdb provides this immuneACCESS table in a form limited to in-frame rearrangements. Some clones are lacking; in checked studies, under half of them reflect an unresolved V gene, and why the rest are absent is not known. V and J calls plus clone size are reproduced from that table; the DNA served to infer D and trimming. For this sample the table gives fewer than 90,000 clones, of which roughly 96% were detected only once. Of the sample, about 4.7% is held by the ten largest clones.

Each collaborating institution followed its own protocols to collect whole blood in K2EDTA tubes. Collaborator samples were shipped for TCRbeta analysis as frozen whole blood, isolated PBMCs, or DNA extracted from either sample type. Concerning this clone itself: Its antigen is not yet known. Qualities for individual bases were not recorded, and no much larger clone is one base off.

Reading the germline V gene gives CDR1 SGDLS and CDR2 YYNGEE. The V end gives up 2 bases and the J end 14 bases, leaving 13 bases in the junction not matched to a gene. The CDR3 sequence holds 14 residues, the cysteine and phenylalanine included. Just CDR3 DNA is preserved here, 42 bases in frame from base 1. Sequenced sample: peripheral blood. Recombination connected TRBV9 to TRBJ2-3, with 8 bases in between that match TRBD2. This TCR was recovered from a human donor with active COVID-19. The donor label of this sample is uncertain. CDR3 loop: CASSVLSLAGPPYF. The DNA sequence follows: TGTGCCAGCAGCGTCCTCTCCTTAGCGGGACCCCCGTATTTT.